This TCR beta chain appears in the sequencing data of a study of shared clonotypes between healthy human individuals. Study outcomes and limitations: Researchers sampled only blood; tissue repertoires likely differ.

The CDR3 length is 13 residues. V was clipped by 4 bases and J by 2 bases; unmatched bases: 3. CDR1 and CDR2 (germline): SQVTM, ANQGSEA. Repertoires were generated with immunoSEQ multiplex PCR, while TCRdb's copy carries only in-frame clones and drops some. This table has approximately 840,000 clones, around 96% appearing once. About this clone itself: Antigen: not known. In the same sample, other DNA sequences code for this CDR3.

The naive CD8 subset, CD45RO-negative cells positively selected for CCR7, excluded terminally differentiated effector memory CD45RA+ cells. The J gene is TRBJ1-1, the V gene TRBV29-1, with 8 positions matching TRBD1. This sequence was found in a man aged 30-40 years in good health. Sequencing was performed on naive CD8+ T cells sorted from blood. The CDR3 nucleotides are TGCAGCGTTGCCGGACAGGGAAACACTGAAGCTTTCTTT. Translation: CSVAGQGNTEAFF.